The 28 T cell receptor beta chains presented below share a single source sample, sequenced in a study of blood T cells in healthy people across ages. It was with a sample-barcoded 5' primer and a J-beta primer mix that a second PCR of roughly 7 to 12 cycles was run. Using its own MiXCR run on the 5' RACE reads, TCRdb lists one record per CDR3 protein. The sample has 1,500,000 or so distinct CDR3 sequences, roughly two fifths seen once. Input material: blood. The source of these receptors is a woman between 18 and 30 years old in good health.

This clonotype was counted between two and nine times. The CDR3 loop is CSARIGNTQYF. The CDR3 DNA is TGCAGTGCTAGAATCGGAAATACGCAGTATTTT. The chain combines TRBV20-1 with TRBJ2-3; D is ambiguous. Germline V gene sequence: CDR1 DFQATT, CDR2 SNEGSKA (reference sequence). V was shortened by 2 bases and J by 7 bases, with 7 bases between the two germline ends. There are 11 residues in the CDR3.

This clonotype was seen repeatedly, ten times or more. The rearrangement uses TRBV29-1 and TRBJ2-5; 9 bases align to TRBD2. The CDR3 extends over 13 amino acids. The germline V gene encodes CDR1 SQVTM and CDR2 ANQGSEA. The ends lost 6 bases at V and 5 bases at J; junction bases unmatched: 7. Written as DNA, the CDR3 is TGCAGCGTCGCCGGGACTAGCCGCGAGACCCAGTACTTC. Translating it yields CSVAGTSRETQYF.

This clonotype turned up a few times. The chain combines TRBV27 with TRBJ2-7; 7 bases line up with TRBD2. The CDR3 spans 15 residues. The J segment lost 2 bases and the V segment lost 7 bases, leaving 11 bases of the junction unmatched. The germline V gene has CDR1 MNHEY and CDR2 SMNVEV (reference sequence). CDR3 residues: CASNSGESWAYEQYF. DNA of the CDR3: TGTGCCAGCAACAGCGGGGAGAGCTGGGCCTACGAGCAGTACTTC.

The chain links TRBV10-3 to TRBJ2-7, with 9 bases identical to TRBD1. J lost 10 bases, V lost 7 bases, and 17 bases had no gene match. The CDR3 totals 15 residues. Per the germline V gene, CDR1 is ENHRY and CDR2 is SYGVKD. The CDR3 reads CAIILGGGQGDLQYF. The CDR3, as DNA: TGTGCCATCATTTTGGGTGGGGGACAGGGTGACCTCCAGTACTTC.

The chain combines TRBV7-2 with TRBJ2-7; a weak D match, TRBD2 (6 bases). V was pared by 5 bases and J by 0 bases, with 14 bases between. CDR3 length equals 15 residues. Germline-derived CDR1 and CDR2 are SGHTA and FQGNSA. The CDR3 protein is CASSPRRTTSYEQYF. The CDR3 bases are TGTGCCAGCAGCCCTAGACGGACTACCTCCTACGAGCAGTACTTC.

On this clonotype: Relative to the germline gene, one junction end is altered; a read error may explain this. The chain carries TRBV10-3 and TRBJ1-1; possibly TRBD1 for D (5 bases). Looked up from germline, CDR1 is ENHRY and CDR2 is SYGVKD. This CDR3 comprises 15 residues. CDR3 coding DNA: TGTGCCACCATGAGGGGACTATTAATGAACACTGAAACTTTCTTT. This codes for CATMRGLLMNTETFF.

V usage is TRBV6-5 and J usage is TRBJ2-1; 10 nucleotides match TRBD1. This CDR3 has 15 amino acids. V trimming: 2 bases; J trimming: 8 bases; junction bases outside the gene matches: 6. Germline values: CDR1 MNHEY, CDR2 SVGAGI. CDR3 in amino acids: CASSYGQGVSDEQFF. CDR3 nucleotide sequence: TGTGCCAGCAGTTACGGACAGGGGGTATCGGATGAGCAGTTCTTC.

This clonotype appeared a few times. The chain has TRBV5-1 and TRBJ1-5, with a tentative D call TRBD1 (6 bases). This CDR3 spans 14 amino acids. With 8 bases removed from V and 3 bases from J, the gap between germline ends came to 15 bases. In germline, CDR1 is SGHRS, CDR2 YFSETQ. CDR3 amino acids: CARKTGFVNQPQHF. DNA of the CDR3: TGCGCCAGAAAAACAGGGTTTGTCAATCAGCCCCAGCATTTT.

The rearrangement links TRBV6-5 to TRBJ1-1; D remains unclear. The CDR3 is 14 residues long. Trimming shortened V by 7 bases and J by 1 base, and 13 bases separated the two germline ends. In germline, CDR1 is MNHEY, CDR2 SVGAGI. The CDR3 DNA sequence: TGTGCCAGCAAGGGTCGGAAGTCGAACACTGAAGCTTTCTTT. It is translated as CASKGRKSNTEAFF.

This clonotype was picked up a small number of times. This chain links TRBV18 with TRBJ2-7, with D possibly being TRBD1 (5 bases). Looked up from germline, CDR1 is KGHSH and CDR2 is LQKENI. This CDR3 is built from 14 residues. Trimming shortened V by 0 bases and J by 8 bases, and 14 bases separated the two germline ends. The CDR3 is CASSPPNSGAQQYF. CDR3 coding DNA: TGTGCCAGCTCACCACCGAACAGTGGGGCCCAGCAGTACTTC.

This clonotype has just a few counts. V usage is TRBV15 and J usage is TRBJ2-1; the D gene is possibly TRBD2 (5 bases). V was shortened by 4 bases and J by 6 bases, with 16 bases between the two germline ends. Germline loops: CDR1 LNHNV, CDR2 YYDKDF (reference sequence). The CDR3 is 15 amino acids. In nucleotides, the CDR3 is TGTGCCACCAGCAATTTCGTGGCGGGTGTCAATGAGCAGTTCTTC. Protein sequence: CATSNFVAGVNEQFF.

This clonotype was picked up a small number of times. The chain joins TRBV29-1 to TRBJ2-6; no firm D call. Germline V gene sequence: CDR1 SQVTM, CDR2 ANQGSEA. CDR3 length equals 14 residues. Trimming removed 3 bases at V and 1 base at J, with 7 bases between. CDR3 nucleotide sequence: TGCAGCGTTGATGGAGTTTCTGGGGCCAACGTCCTGACTTTC. This sequence encodes CSVDGVSGANVLTF.

This clonotype has a handful of counts. The chain carries TRBV15 and TRBJ2-1; TRBD2 matches 10 bases. The CDR3 covers 16 residues. Per the germline V gene, CDR1 is LNHNV and CDR2 is YYDKDF (reference sequence). J lost 5 bases, V lost 2 bases, and 6 bases had no gene match. CDR3 in DNA: TGTGCCACCAGCAGACCCACAGGACTAGCGGACAATGAGCAGTTCTTC. Amino acid sequence: CATSRPTGLADNEQFF.

The rearrangement links TRBV4-3 to TRBJ1-6; tentatively, D is TRBD1 (6 bases). The V gene's germline CDR1 is LGHNA and CDR2 YSLEER. V was cut by 4 bases and J by 10 bases, with 14 bases left in between. This CDR3 spans 14 amino acids. This CDR3 reads CASSPDSQSSPLHF. CDR3 coding DNA: TGCGCCAGCAGCCCGGACAGTCAATCCTCACCCCTCCACTTT.

The genes are TRBV7-6 and TRBJ2-2, with 7 bases matching TRBD2. The CDR3 runs to 17 residues. V lost 3 bases to trimming and J lost 2 bases; unmatched junction nucleotides: 9. Germline lookup yields CDR1 SGHVS and CDR2 FNYEAQ. CDR3 sequence: CASSFRGDGYNTGELFF. DNA for the CDR3: TGTGCCAGCAGCTTTCGGGGGGACGGCTATAACACCGGGGAGCTGTTTTTT.

The rearrangement joins TRBV12-3 or TRBV12-4 to TRBJ1-1; no definite D call. There are 15 residues in the CDR3. Trimming cost V 7 bases and J 4 bases, with 19 bases left between them. CDR3 bases: TGTGCCAGCACCTCTAGTATGCCGGCGGTCACTGAAGCTTTCTTT. It translates to CASTSSMPAVTEAFF.

As to this clonotype: A much more abundant neighbour one base away suggests this may be a read error. The gene calls are TRBV12-3 or TRBV12-4 and TRBJ1-6; D remains unclear. This CDR3 contains 12 residues. The CDR3 reads CASSYVNAPLHF. CDR3 coding DNA: TGTGCCAGCAGCTATGTTAATGCACCCCTCCACTTT.

This clonotype was seen a few times. The chain couples TRBV28 to TRBJ2-1; the D gene is possibly TRBD2 (5 bases). The CDR3 has 15 residues. Germline assignment: CDR1 MDHEN and CDR2 SYDVKM. Trimming took off 3 bases at V and 7 bases at J, with 16 bases between the two ends. CDR3 sequence (DNA): TGTGCCAGCAGTTTGAGGGCAGACCTCGGTAATGAGCAGTTCTTC. This translates into CASSLRADLGNEQFF. Filled out from reference TRBV28 and TRBJ2-1, the complete variable domain reads DVKVTQSSRYLVKRTGEKVFLECVQDMDHENMFWYRQDPGLGLRLIYFSYDVKMKEKGDIPEGYSVSREKKERFSLILESASTNQTSMYLCASSLRADLGNEQFFGPGTRLTVL.

This clonotype has only a few counts. This chain joins TRBV7-3 and TRBJ2-3, with 12 bases matching TRBD2. Germline V CDR1 and CDR2: SGHTA, FQGTGA. CDR3 length: 18 residues. The J segment lost 2 bases and the V segment lost 6 bases, leaving 12 bases of the junction unmatched. The chain's CDR3 is CASSSTPTSGSITDTQYF. CDR3 bases: TGTGCCAGCAGTTCAACCCCGACTAGCGGGAGTATCACAGATACGCAGTATTTT.

This clonotype turned up a few times. CDR3 in amino acids: CSARDVLGGNTEAFF. The DNA of the CDR3 is TGCAGTGCTAGAGATGTACTAGGGGGGAACACTGAAGCTTTCTTT. V is TRBV20-1 and J is TRBJ1-1, with a tentative D call TRBD1 (6 bases). From germline, CDR1 is DFQATT and CDR2 SNEGSKA (reference sequence). There are 15 residues in the CDR3. V was trimmed by 0 bases and J by 1 base, leaving 12 bases between them.

The sample holds a few counts of this clonotype. V usage is TRBV6-6 and J usage is TRBJ2-7; 11 bases are a match to TRBD2. The CDR3 is 15 amino acids. CDR1 is MNHNY and CDR2 is SVGAGI in the germline V gene (reference sequence). Losses at the gene ends were 2 bases for V and 4 bases for J; bases not matched to a gene: 4. CDR3 amino acids: CASSYLASGRYEQYF. CDR3 DNA sequence: TGTGCCAGCAGTTACCTGGCTAGCGGGAGGTACGAGCAGTACTTC.

The sample holds a few counts of this clonotype. The genes are TRBV3-1 and TRBJ2-5, with 7 bases that match TRBD2. The CDR3 has 17 residues. CDR1 and CDR2 from the germline V gene are LGHDT and YNNKEL (reference sequence). Losses at the gene ends were 4 bases for V and 1 base for J; bases not matched to a gene: 12. DNA for the CDR3: TGTGCCAGCAGCCCCTCACTAGGCGGGGGACGCCAAGAGACCCAGTACTTC. It yields the protein CASSPSLGGGRQETQYF.

The chain uses TRBV20-1 and TRBJ1-5, with a tentative D call TRBD1 (6 bases). The ends were cut back, 5 bases at V and 4 bases at J, with 12 bases in the middle. This CDR3 spans 13 amino acids. Germline lookup yields CDR1 DFQATT and CDR2 SNEGSKA (reference sequence). CDR3 region: CSAPGTPNQPQHF. CDR3 DNA sequence: TGCAGTGCTCCCGGGACACCAAATCAGCCCCAGCATTTT.

This sequence joins TRBV4-1 and TRBJ2-5; no firm D call. V lost 4 bases to trimming and J lost 5 bases, with 11 bases between them. Germline CDR1 MGHRA, CDR2 YSYEKL. This CDR3 is built from 13 residues. This chain's CDR3 is CASSPVPRETQYF. The CDR3 coding sequence is TGCGCCAGCAGCCCGGTTCCCCGGGAGACCCAGTACTTC.

In this sample, this clonotype turned up many times. J is TRBJ1-2 and V is TRBV5-1, with D perhaps TRBD1 (5 bases). The CDR3 contains 13 residues. In germline, CDR1 is SGHRS, CDR2 YFSETQ. V was shortened by 4 bases and J by 8 bases, with 15 bases between the two germline ends. The CDR3 DNA follows: TGCGCCAGCAGCGTGGAACAGGTGGGCGGCTACACCTTC. Its protein product is CASSVEQVGGYTF. Supplemented by reference TRBV5-1 and TRBJ1-2, the full variable domain reads KAGVTQTPRYLIKTRGQQVTLSCSPISGHRSVSWYQQTPGQGLQFLFEYFSETQRNKGNFPGRFSGRQFSNSRSEMNVSTLELGDSALYLCASSVEQVGGYTFGSGTRLTVV.

The gene calls are TRBV6-6 and TRBJ1-1; unclear D gene. The germline V gene has CDR1 MNHNY and CDR2 SVGAGI (reference sequence). Trimming stripped 2 bases from V and 3 bases from J, with 7 bases between. The CDR3 runs to 13 residues. The CDR3 reads CASSYGKYTEAFF. Here the CDR3 DNA reads TGTGCCAGCAGTTACGGGAAGTACACTGAAGCTTTCTTT.

V usage is TRBV5-1 and J usage is TRBJ2-4; maybe TRBD2 (5 bases). Gene TRBJ2-7 matches the end of the DNA better, so the J call may be wrong. The CDR3 runs 17 residues. Germline CDR1 SGHRS, CDR2 YFSETQ. The CDR3 coding sequence is TGCGCCAGCAGCTTGATTTCTCGGGGTGGCCGGATTTACGAGCAGTACTTC. It codes for CASSLISRGGRIYEQYF.

Of note for this clonotype: At one end, the junction sequence differs from germline, possibly due to a read error. V is TRBV28 and J is TRBJ2-1, with 16 bases lining up with TRBD2. The CDR3 contains 18 residues. Germline values: CDR1 MDHEN, CDR2 SYDVKM. This chain's CDR3 is CASSGTSGRGGAYTEQFF. DNA of the CDR3: TGTGCCAGCAGTGGGACTAGCGGGAGGGGGGGCGCCTACACTGAGCAGTTCTTC. The full variable domain, with the rest looked up from reference TRBV28 and TRBJ2-1, is DVKVTQSSRYLVKRTGEKVFLECVQDMDHENMFWYRQDPGLGLRLIYFSYDVKMKEKGDIPEGYSVSREKKERFSLILESASTNQTSMYLCASSGTSGRGGAYTEQFFGPGTRLTVL.